These 15 T cell receptor beta chains came from one sample sequenced in a study of OX40 agonist ivuxolimab in advanced cancers. This table comes from immunoSEQ multiplex PCR, and its TCRdb copy is limited to in-frame clones, with some not included. The sample consists of approximately 52,000 clones, approximately 83% of them appearing once. The input for sequencing was CD4+ or CD8+ T cells sorted from blood, taken in a trial of the OX40 agonist ivuxolimab. The receptors originated from an adult with an advanced solid tumor such as melanoma, head and neck, liver or kidney cancer.

The chain links TRBV19 to TRBJ2-3, with D possibly being TRBD1 (6 bases). The CDR3 length is 15 residues. CDR1 is LNHDA, CDR2 SQIVND, per germline (reference sequence). The V end was cut by 5 bases, the J end by 2 bases, with 14 bases between. Written as DNA, the CDR3 is TGTGCCAGTAGTGTTAGGACAGACTACACAGATACGCAGTATTTT. Protein product: CASSVRTDYTDTQYF.

This clone was detected only a few times. The chain carries TRBV5-4 and TRBJ2-5; 9 bases are a match to TRBD2. With 4 bases clipped from V and 1 base from J, the junction kept 8 bases outside the gene matches. The CDR3 sequence is 16 residues long. Germline CDR1 SGHNT, CDR2 YYREEE (reference sequence). CDR3 DNA: TGTGCCAGCAGCCCGACAGCGGGGGGCTCCCAAGAGACCCAGTACTTC. Its translation: CASSPTAGGSQETQYF.

The CDR3 spells CASSLAGSGSYTF. DNA for the CDR3: TGTGCCAGCAGCCTGGCGGGGTCCGGGAGCTACACCTTC. This chain connects TRBV5-6 to TRBJ1-2; D gene uncertain. The CDR3 contains 13 residues. The germline CDR1 and CDR2 sequences are SGHDT and YYEEEE. The V and J ends lost 4 bases and 9 bases respectively, with 16 bases between them.

This rearrangement joins TRBV7-3 to TRBJ2-6; D may be TRBD1 (5 bases). CDR3 length: 18 amino acids. The V gene lost 5 bases and the J gene lost 5 bases, with 22 bases spanning the gap. CDR1 and CDR2 from the germline V gene are SGHTA and FQGTGA. The chain's CDR3 is CASSKDKRLQSRANVLTF. In DNA, the CDR3 is TGTGCCAGCAGCAAGGACAAACGCTTACAAAGTCGGGCCAACGTCCTGACTTTC.

This chain links TRBV6-5 with TRBJ2-1, with D possibly being TRBD1 or TRBD2 (7 bases each). The V gene's germline CDR1 is MNHEY and CDR2 SVGAGI. The V gene lost 8 bases and the J gene lost 2 bases, with 16 bases spanning the gap. CDR3 length: 15 amino acids. This chain's CDR3 is CASSTQGGPYNEQFF. The CDR3 DNA reads TGTGCCAGCTCAACCCAGGGGGGGCCCTACAATGAGCAGTTCTTC.

V gene TRBV5-6 combines with J gene TRBJ2-1; TRBD1 is a possible D gene (8 bases). The CDR3 length is 13 residues. The V end was cut by 4 bases, the J end by 8 bases, with 13 bases between. From germline, CDR1 is SGHDT and CDR2 YYEEEE. CDR3 DNA sequence: TGTGCCAGCAGCCGGACAGGGAGGGATGAGCAGTTCTTC. This encodes CASSRTGRDEQFF.

This chain links TRBV28 with TRBJ2-1; 9 bases align to TRBD2. Per the germline V gene, CDR1 is MDHEN and CDR2 is SYDVKM. The CDR3 runs 15 residues. V shed 7 bases and J 9 bases; nucleotides not matched to a gene: 13. The CDR3 spells CASTPLFGRGGEQFF. The CDR3 region has the DNA TGTGCCAGCACGCCACTCTTTGGGCGGGGGGGTGAGCAGTTCTTC.

The chain employs TRBV9 and TRBJ1-5; maybe TRBD1 (5 bases). The CDR3 totals 14 residues. V lost 3 bases and J 6 bases, leaving 13 bases between the germline ends. Germline assignment: CDR1 SGDLS and CDR2 YYNGEE. CDR3 in amino acids: CASSASPGSQPQHF. CDR3 nucleotides: TGTGCCAGCAGCGCATCTCCAGGGAGTCAGCCCCAGCATTTT.

This clone was detected once. A junction boundary mismatches the germline segment, possibly from a read error. The V call is TRBV15, the J call TRBJ1-4; D is possibly TRBD1 (5 bases). The CDR3 extends over 13 amino acids. Per the germline V gene, CDR1 is LNHNV and CDR2 is YYDKDF (reference sequence). For the CDR3, the DNA is TGTGCCACCAGCAGAGATTCCGGGATGGGACCCATTTTT. This sequence encodes CATSRDSGMGPIF.

The sample holds one count of this clone. The chain recombines TRBV19 with TRBJ2-5, with a possible D match to TRBD1 (5 bases). From germline, CDR1 is LNHDA and CDR2 SQIVND (reference sequence). V was cut by 5 bases and J by 3 bases, with 10 bases left in between. The length of the CDR3 is 13 residues. The CDR3 DNA is TGTGCCAGTAGTGGAACAGGAAAAGAGACCCAGTACTTC. Amino acid sequence: CASSGTGKETQYF. The variable domain in full, completed from reference TRBV19 and TRBJ2-5, reads DGGITQSPKYLFRKEGQNVTLSCEQNLNHDAMYWYRQDPGQGLRLIYYSQIVNDFQKGDIAEGYSVSREKKESFPLTVTSAQKNPTAFYLCASSGTGKETQYFGPGTRLLVL.

The chain is built from TRBV11-2 and TRBJ2-1, with TRBD2 identical over 8 bases. V lost 2 bases and J lost 6; bases outside the gene matches: 6. The CDR3 contains 15 residues. Germline-derived CDR1 and CDR2 are SGHAT and FQNNGV. CDR3 DNA: TGTGCCAGCAGCTTAACGGGGGGGCCGTCCAATGAGCAGTTCTTC. Translating gives CASSLTGGPSNEQFF.

CDR3 loop: CASSWLQGRDTEAFF. CDR3 bases: TGCGCCAGCAGCTGGCTACAGGGAAGGGACACTGAAGCTTTCTTT. V gene TRBV5-1 combines with J gene TRBJ1-1, with D maybe TRBD1 (6 bases). The CDR3 has 15 residues. V lost 3 bases, J lost 3 bases, and 15 bases lay in between. Germline V lookup: CDR1 SGHRS, CDR2 YFSETQ.

This sequence joins TRBV5-1 and TRBJ1-1, with 12 bases that match TRBD1. V was clipped by 3 bases and J by 6 bases; unmatched bases: 3. The CDR3 has 14 residues. The germline gives CDR1 SGHRS, CDR2 YFSETQ. In DNA, the CDR3 is TGCGCCAGCAGCTGGGGACAGGGGGCGTCTGAAGCTTTCTTT. Protein product: CASSWGQGASEAFF.

The J gene is TRBJ2-3, the V gene TRBV9; D is unresolved. Trimming left V 0 bases short and J 4 bases short, with 12 bases between. The CDR3 is 15 amino acids. Germline CDR1 is SGDLS and CDR2 is YYNGEE. The CDR3 loop reads CASSVVGSTADTQYF. The CDR3 DNA reads TGTGCCAGCAGCGTAGTTGGTAGCACCGCAGATACGCAGTATTTT.

The chain recombines TRBV11-2 with TRBJ2-2; D ambiguous. Trimming removed 6 bases from V and 3 bases from J, with 2 bases in between. Germline V CDR1 and CDR2: SGHAT, FQNNGV. The CDR3 has 11 amino acids. The CDR3 DNA reads TGTGCCAGCAGGGACACCGGGGAGCTGTTTTTT. It yields the protein CASRDTGELFF.